The clone carrying this T cell receptor (beta chain) was detected only once. Authors' analysis steps: The assay estimated nucleated cells by amplifying reference gene primers. The data were produced by immunoSEQ multiplex PCR, yet TCRdb's version contains in-frame clones alone and is incomplete. That table gives V, J and clone size, and the DNA gave D and trimming. The table includes approximately 200,000 clones, roughly 80% detected once. This sample stems from a study of blood T cell repertoires in COVID-19. Across the whole study: There were acute and convalescent COVID-19 samples, and they came from the United States, Italy and Spain. T cells, B-cell-depleted T cells, or PBMCs supplied cDNA or gDNA.

Germline CDR1 is LGHDT and CDR2 is YNNKEL (reference sequence). This CDR3 comprises 16 residues. V lost 2 bases, J lost 6 bases, and 17 bases lay in between. The TCR was taken from a woman in her forties or fifties with acute or convalescent COVID-19. The chain joins TRBV3-1 (or the pseudogene TRBV3-2) to TRBJ1-5; tentatively, D is TRBD1 (5 bases). Sequenced input: peripheral blood. In DNA, the CDR3 is TGTGCCAGCAGCCAAACGGGGGAGGGCGCGGGTCAGCCCCAGCATTTT. It is translated as CASSQTGEGAGQPQHF.